This T cell receptor (beta chain) was obtained from a study of identical twins. Study findings and constraints: Whereas memory repertoires showed no such difference, abundant cord blood beta clonotypes carried fewer insertions.

This clonotype was seen just once. Its cognate antigen is unknown. No conserved phenylalanine or tryptophan ends this CDR3, so it is likely a read error. Trimming stripped 1 base from V and 9 bases from J, with 13 bases between. The CDR3 is 13 amino acids. The V gene's germline CDR1 is SGHNT and CDR2 YENEEA. Template switching added a universal primer site; cDNA carried unique molecular identifiers. TCRdb itself ran the 5' RACE reads through MiXCR, one entry per CDR3 protein. The data contain around 250,000 distinct CDR3 sequences, around 8.8% of them seen just once; the ten biggest clones take up roughly 3.1%. The same data also contributed to another study, on yellow fever vaccine responses in identical twins.

The receptor was isolated from a woman aged 18 to 35 in good health. J is TRBJ2-7 and V is TRBV11-3; D gene uncertain. Source material: CD8+ T cells sorted from blood. The CDR3 sequence is CASSLGADTGQYL. The CDR3 DNA sequence: TGTGCCAGCAGCTTAGGAGCCGATACGGGGCAGTACCTC.